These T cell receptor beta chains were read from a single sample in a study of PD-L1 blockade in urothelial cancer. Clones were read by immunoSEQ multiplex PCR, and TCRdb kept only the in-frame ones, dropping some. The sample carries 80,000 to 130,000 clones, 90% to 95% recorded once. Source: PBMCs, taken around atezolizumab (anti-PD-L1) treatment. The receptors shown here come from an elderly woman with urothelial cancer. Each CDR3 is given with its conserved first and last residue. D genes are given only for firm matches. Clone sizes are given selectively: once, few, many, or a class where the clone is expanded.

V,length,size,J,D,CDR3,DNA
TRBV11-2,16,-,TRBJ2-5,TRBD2,CASSNGLAGVAETQYF,TGTGCCAGCAGCAATGGACTAGCGGGAGTAGCAGAGACCCAGTACTTC
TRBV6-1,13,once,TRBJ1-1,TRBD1,CASGLTGETEAFF,TGTGCCAGCGGTTTGACAGGGGAAACTGAAGCTTTCTTT
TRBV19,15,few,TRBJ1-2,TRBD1,CASSRDSLRYYGYTF,TGTGCCAGTAGTAGGGACAGCTTACGCTACTATGGCTACACCTTC
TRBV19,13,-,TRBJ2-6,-,CASSLPGANVLTF,TGTGCCAGTAGTCTACCTGGGGCCAACGTCCTGACTTTC
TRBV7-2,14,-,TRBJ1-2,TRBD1,CASSLTGTGSGYTF,TGTGCCAGCAGCTTAACCGGGACAGGGAGTGGCTACACCTTC
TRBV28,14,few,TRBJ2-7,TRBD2,CASETSLSPYEQYF,TGTGCCAGCGAGACTAGCCTTTCCCCCTACGAGCAGTACTTC
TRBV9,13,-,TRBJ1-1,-,CASSVEQNTEAFF,TGTGCCAGCAGCGTAGAACAGAACACTGAAGCTTTCTTT
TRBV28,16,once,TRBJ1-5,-,CASSPLGGHSNQPQHF,TGTGCCAGCAGTCCTCTCGGGGGTCATAGCAATCAGCCCCAGCATTTT
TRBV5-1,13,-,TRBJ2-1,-,CASSLEPVNEQFF,TGCGCCAGCAGCTTAGAACCGGTGAATGAGCAGTTCTTC
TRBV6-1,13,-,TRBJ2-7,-,CASRVAFPYEQYF,TGTGCCAGCAGGGTAGCGTTTCCCTACGAGCAGTACTTC
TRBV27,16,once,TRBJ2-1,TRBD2,CASSGWTSGSGNEQFF,TGTGCCAGCAGTGGATGGACTAGCGGGAGTGGAAATGAGCAGTTCTTC
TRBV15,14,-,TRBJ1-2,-,CATSRPQRDGGYTF,TGTGCCACCAGCAGACCTCAGAGGGATGGGGGCTACACCTTC
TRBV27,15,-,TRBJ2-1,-,CASRVGQRAYNEQFF,TGTGCCAGCAGGGTCGGACAGCGAGCCTACAATGAGCAGTTCTTC
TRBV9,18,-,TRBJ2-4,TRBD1,CASSVGGQAGGNRNIQYF,TGTGCCAGCAGCGTAGGGGGGCAGGCAGGGGGCAATAGGAACATTCAGTACTTC
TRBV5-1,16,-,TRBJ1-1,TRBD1,CASSLAADRGLDEAFF,TGCGCCAGCAGCTTGGCCGCCGACAGGGGGTTAGATGAAGCTTTCTTT
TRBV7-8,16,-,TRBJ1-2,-,CASSSVMSGPNYGYTF,TGTGCCAGCAGCTCCGTAATGTCAGGGCCAAACTATGGCTACACCTTC
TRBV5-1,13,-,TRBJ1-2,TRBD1,CASSSRTGDGYTF,TGCGCCAGCAGCTCGCGGACAGGGGACGGCTACACCTTC
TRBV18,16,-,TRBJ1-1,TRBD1,CASSKQGAASQAEAFF,TGTGCCAGCTCAAAACAGGGGGCTGCTAGTCAGGCTGAAGCTTTCTTT
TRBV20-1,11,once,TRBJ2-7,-,CSAGTFYEQYF,TGCAGTGCTGGGACATTCTACGAGCAGTACTTC
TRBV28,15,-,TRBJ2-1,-,CASSLMASGTGEQFF,TGTGCCAGCAGTTTGATGGCTAGCGGGACAGGTGAGCAGTTCTTC
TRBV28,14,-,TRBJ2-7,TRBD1,CASSFGQGGYEQYF,TGTGCCAGCAGTTTTGGACAGGGGGGCTACGAGCAGTACTTC
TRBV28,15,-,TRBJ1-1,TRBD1,CASSSGTGANTEAFF,TGTGCCAGCAGTTCCGGGACAGGGGCCAACACTGAAGCTTTCTTT
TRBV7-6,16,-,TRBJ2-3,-,CASSLGGAGVTDTQYF,TGTGCCAGCAGCTTAGGGGGGGCGGGAGTTACAGATACGCAGTATTTT
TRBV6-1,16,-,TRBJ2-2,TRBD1,CASSEPSTGLGGELFF,TGTGCCAGCAGTGAACCCTCGACAGGGTTGGGCGGGGAGCTGTTTTTT
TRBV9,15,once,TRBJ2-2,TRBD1,CASSVGQGSTGELFF,TGTGCCAGCAGCGTAGGACAGGGTAGCACCGGGGAGCTGTTTTTT
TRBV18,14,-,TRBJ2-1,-,CASSPTAGDNEQFF,TGTGCCAGCTCACCAACGGCAGGGGACAATGAGCAGTTCTTC
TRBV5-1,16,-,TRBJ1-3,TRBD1,CASSGGTGNSGNTIYF,TGCGCCAGCAGCGGGGGGACAGGAAACTCTGGAAACACCATATATTTT
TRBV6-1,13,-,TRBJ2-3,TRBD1,CASRPTGADTQYF,TGTGCCAGCAGGCCCACAGGGGCAGATACGCAGTATTTT
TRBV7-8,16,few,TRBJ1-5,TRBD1,CASSLNRGRLDQPQHF,TGTGCCAGCAGCCTAAACAGGGGCCGCCTCGATCAGCCCCAGCATTTT
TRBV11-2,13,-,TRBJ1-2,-,CASSLDWQGSYTF,TGTGCCAGCAGCTTAGATTGGCAGGGGAGCTACACCTTC
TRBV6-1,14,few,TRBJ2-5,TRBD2,CASSAGLAKETQYF,TGTGCCAGCAGTGCGGGACTAGCGAAGGAGACCCAGTACTTC
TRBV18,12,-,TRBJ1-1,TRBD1,CASRTGGEGAFF,TGTGCCAGCCGAACAGGGGGCGAGGGCGCTTTCTTT
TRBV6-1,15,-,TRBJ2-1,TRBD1,CASSFDRGSYNEQFF,TGTGCCAGCAGCTTCGACAGGGGCTCTTACAATGAGCAGTTCTTC
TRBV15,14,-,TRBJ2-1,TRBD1,CATSVRQGYNEQFF,TGTGCCACCAGCGTACGACAGGGCTACAATGAGCAGTTCTTC
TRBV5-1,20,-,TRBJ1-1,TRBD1,CASSLSPGGTAGGMNTEAFF,TGCGCCAGCAGCTTGTCCCCAGGGGGTACGGCAGGGGGGATGAACACTGAAGCTTTCTTT
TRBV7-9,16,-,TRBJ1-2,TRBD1,CASSPQGTVLNYGYTF,TGTGCCAGCAGCCCCCAAGGGACAGTCCTCAACTATGGCTACACCTTC
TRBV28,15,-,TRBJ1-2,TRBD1,CASRSYGGGRYGYTF,TGTGCCAGCAGGTCTTATGGAGGGGGCCGCTATGGCTACACCTTC
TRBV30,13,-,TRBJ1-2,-,CAWSRDENYGYTF,TGTGCCTGGAGCAGGGATGAGAACTATGGCTACACCTTC
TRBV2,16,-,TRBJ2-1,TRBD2,CASVRRAGDPYNEQFF,TGTGCCAGCGTGCGAAGAGCGGGAGACCCCTACAATGAGCAGTTCTTC
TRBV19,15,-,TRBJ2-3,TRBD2,CASSVAGGRMDTQYF,TGTGCCAGTAGTGTAGCGGGAGGGAGGATGGATACGCAGTATTTT